These 12 T cell receptor beta chains came from one sample sequenced in a study of cytomegalovirus exposure and HLA in healthy donors. In the PCR, 60 Vbeta and 13 Jbeta primers were used. This table comes from immunoSEQ multiplex PCR, and its TCRdb copy is limited to in-frame clones, with some not included. The sample contains about 160,000 clones, around 76% of which appear only once. Sequenced input: PBMCs. The source is a female donor in good health and CMV-seronegative.

This clone was recorded once. The chain is built from TRBV7-9 and TRBJ1-1, with 8 bases that match TRBD1. This CDR3 has 15 residues. With V trimmed by 5 bases and J by 4 bases, 9 bases remained unmatched. Per germline, CDR1 SEHNR and CDR2 FQNEAQ (reference sequence). The CDR3 here is CASSANRGLSTEAFF. The CDR3 region has the DNA TGTGCCAGCAGCGCCAACAGGGGGTTAAGCACTGAAGCTTTCTTT.

This chain connects TRBV10-3 to TRBJ2-7; 13 bases match TRBD2. The V and J ends lost 4 bases and 0 bases, in that order; junction bases with no gene match: 0. CDR3 length: 15 amino acids. CDR1 and CDR2 (germline): ENHRY, SYGVKD. In nucleotides, the CDR3 is TGTGCCATCAGTGGGACTAGCGGGAGCTCCTACGAGCAGTACTTC. This codes for CAISGTSGSSYEQYF.

This chain uses TRBV5-1 with TRBJ2-5; 7 nucleotides match TRBD1. Matching the DNA end better, TRBJ2-7 makes the J call doubtful. This CDR3 has 17 amino acids. Germline V lookup: CDR1 SGHRS, CDR2 YFSETQ. The CDR3, as DNA: TGCGCCAGCAGCTTGGTGTTCCCCCCGGGACAGAACTACGAGCAGTACTTC. As protein: CASSLVFPPGQNYEQYF.

This rearrangement joins TRBV2 to TRBJ1-2; no clear D gene. CDR3 size: 12 residues. CDR1 SNHLY and CDR2 FYNNEI come from the germline V gene. V shed 1 base and J shed 8 bases, with 8 bases lying between them. Here the CDR3 DNA reads TGTGCCAGCAGTGAAGTTAGACTCGGCTACACCTTC. This sequence encodes CASSEVRLGYTF.

As for this clone: The sample has other DNA sequences that encode this CDR3 too. The chain joins TRBV7-9 to TRBJ1-2; 7 bases fit TRBD1. CDR1 is SEHNR and CDR2 is FQNEAQ in the germline V gene (reference sequence). The CDR3 runs 13 residues. The V and J ends lost 5 bases and 4 bases, in that order; junction bases with no gene match: 4. CDR3 sequence: CASSLRDSYGYTF. CDR3 bases: TGTGCCAGCAGCCTCCGGGACAGCTATGGCTACACCTTC.

The genes are TRBV5-6 and TRBJ2-5, with 8 bases matching TRBD1. The better agreement between TRBJ2-7 and the DNA end casts doubt on the J call. Looked up from germline, CDR1 is SGHDT and CDR2 is YYEEEE. The CDR3 is 14 amino acids. CDR3 in DNA: TGTGCCAGCAGCGGGGGGACAGGCGACTACGAGCAGTACTTC. It yields the protein CASSGGTGDYEQYF.

This chain connects TRBV10-3 to TRBJ2-7; TRBD2 matches 7 bases. The CDR3 is 15 amino acids. Germline loops: CDR1 ENHRY, CDR2 SYGVKD. V shed 1 base, J shed 2 bases, and the junction held 5 bases outside the gene matches. CDR3 sequence: CAISEWEGLTYEQYF. In DNA form, the CDR3 reads TGTGCCATCAGTGAGTGGGAGGGGCTAACCTACGAGCAGTACTTC.

The chain carries TRBV5-1 and TRBJ2-2; 8 nucleotides line up with TRBD2. This CDR3 is built from 17 residues. Germline lookup yields CDR1 SGHRS and CDR2 YFSETQ. Trimming at V came to 1 base and at J to 1 base, leaving 6 bases not matched to a gene. CDR3 sequence reads: CASSLPLAGGNTGELFF. CDR3 coding DNA: TGCGCCAGCAGCTTGCCCCTAGCGGGCGGGAACACCGGGGAGCTGTTTTTT.

The chain links TRBV7-2 to TRBJ2-2, with 7 bases matching TRBD1. Trimming at V came to 8 bases and at J to 3 bases, leaving 6 bases not matched to a gene. From germline, CDR1 is SGHTA and CDR2 FQGNSA. This CDR3 is built from 14 residues. The CDR3 sequence is CASQGQLYTGELFF. CDR3 bases: TGTGCCAGCCAGGGACAGCTATACACCGGGGAGCTGTTTTTT. The complete variable domain, with remaining parts taken from reference TRBV7-2 and TRBJ2-2, reads GAGVSQSPSNKVTEKGKDVELRCDPISGHTALYWYRQSLGQGLEFLIYFQGNSAPDKSGLPSDRFSAERTGGSVSTLTIQRTQQEDSAVYLCASQGQLYTGELFFGEGSRLTVL.

This chain joins TRBV2 and TRBJ2-2; D call uncertain. Trimming pared 10 bases from V and 0 bases from J, leaving 15 bases between. The germline CDR1 and CDR2 sequences are SNHLY and FYNNEI. This CDR3 region has 15 residues. CDR3 coding DNA: TGTGCCAACACAGTGGGCTCTACGAACACCGGGGAGCTGTTTTTT. Amino acids: CANTVGSTNTGELFF.

The chain uses TRBV6-1 and TRBJ1-5; TRBD1 matches 7 bases. In germline, CDR1 is MNHNS, CDR2 SASEGT. The CDR3 is 19 amino acids. The V segment lost 0 bases and the J segment 2 bases; nucleotides outside the gene matches: 13. The CDR3 nucleotides read TGTGCCAGCAGTGAAGCTCTAGACAGGGCCCTAGATGGCAATCAGCCCCAGCATTTT. The encoded protein is CASSEALDRALDGNQPQHF.

This clone has just a few counts. The V gene is TRBV7-9, the J gene TRBJ2-7; D unresolved. Trimming took 5 bases from V and 6 from J, leaving 8 bases between them. The CDR3 contains 11 residues. The germline V gene encodes CDR1 SEHNR and CDR2 FQNEAQ (reference sequence). CDR3 nucleotide sequence: TGTGCCAGCAGCCGAAACAGCGAGCAGTACTTC. It encodes CASSRNSEQYF.